Listed here is a single T cell receptor (beta chain). TCRdb keeps only in-frame clones here, not all; method: immunoSEQ multiplex PCR. The sample carries approximately 100,000 clones, approximately 91% recorded once. This sample is part of a study of T cell changes during pregnancy in multiple sclerosis. CDR3 length: 16 amino acids. V lost 0 bases and J 8 bases, leaving 17 bases between the germline ends. Germline V gene lookup returns CDR1 LGHNA and CDR2 YNFKEQ. The chain employs TRBV4-2 and TRBJ2-4, with D possibly matching TRBD2 (7 bases). The receptor's source is a female donor with multiple sclerosis, enrolled in a pregnancy study. Sample: peripheral blood, taken after pregnancy. The CDR3, as DNA: TGTGCCAGCAGCCAAGAGTGGGGGGGCGCGAGGGACATTCAGTACTTC. This encodes CASSQEWGGARDIQYF.